The sequence of this TCR beta chain was determined in a study of blood T cell repertoires in COVID-19. Original data processing: Reference gene primer amplification in the assay estimated nucleated cell counts. Profiled with immunoSEQ multiplex PCR; TCRdb holds only in-frame clones, not every one. V and J calls plus clone size are reproduced from that table; the DNA served to infer D and trimming. The repertoire holds 180,000 or so clones, roughly 85% seen once, with roughly 9.7% in the top ten. V lost 4 bases and J lost 3, with 3 bases in between. Germline assignment: CDR1 SGHTA and CDR2 FQGNSA. The CDR3 contains 11 residues. This clone was observed once.

The origin of this receptor is a human donor with active or convalescent COVID-19. The donor label of this sample is uncertain. The sequenced material came from peripheral blood. The chain carries TRBV7-2 and TRBJ1-2; D gene ambiguous. The CDR3 DNA follows: TGTGCCAGCAGCTCCTACTATGGCTACACCTTC. The encoded protein is CASSSYYGYTF. Looking up the rest from reference TRBV7-2 and TRBJ1-2 gives the full variable domain: GAGVSQSPSNKVTEKGKDVELRCDPISGHTALYWYRQSLGQGLEFLIYFQGNSAPDKSGLPSDRFSAERTGGSVSTLTIQRTQQEDSAVYLCASSSYYGYTFGSGTRLTVV.